This T cell receptor beta chain was identified during a study of blood T cell repertoires in COVID-19. Across the whole study: Samples taken during acute and convalescent COVID-19 were collected in the United States, Italy and Spain.

Assay: immunoSEQ multiplex PCR; the TCRdb copy retains only in-frame clones and omits some. The table has about 480,000 clones, roughly 88% seen once. Participants were placed into cohorts based on the clinical history they reported. With 0 bases removed from V and 5 bases from J, the gap between germline ends came to 13 bases. The CDR3 is 16 residues long. Per the germline V gene, CDR1 is SGHVS and CDR2 is FNYEAQ. The sequence was collected from a middle-aged woman who had recovered from COVID-19. The sample consisted of PBMCs or T cells enriched from blood (not recorded which). This chain connects TRBV7-6 to TRBJ2-2; a weak D match, TRBD1 (6 bases). The CDR3 is CASSLADFTGTGELFF. The CDR3 coding sequence is TGTGCCAGCAGCTTAGCGGACTTTACAGGGACCGGGGAGCTGTTTTTT.